Detailed here is one TCR beta chain. The antigen remains unidentified. The sample comes from a study of OX40 agonist ivuxolimab in advanced cancers. Study as a whole: Treatment of patients was with ivuxolimab, an agonistic anti-OX40 (CD134) antibody. General study findings and limits: Antigen specificity remained undetermined for the expanded peripheral T cells. Expanded clones were, on average, more numerous among CD8+ T cells than CD4+.

The germline CDR1 and CDR2 sequences are SGHNT and YENEEA. The junction had 12 bases not matched to a gene; V was cut back by 5 bases and J by 2 bases. There are 16 residues in the CDR3. Only in-frame clones appear in the TCRdb table, and some are missing; sequencing was by immunoSEQ multiplex PCR. This table has tens of thousands of clones, nearly 90% appearing once. The V and J genes are TRBV11-3 and TRBJ2-7, with 7 positions matching TRBD2. Specimen: CD4+ or CD8+ T cells sorted from blood, collected in a trial of the OX40 agonist ivuxolimab. This TCR came from an adult with an advanced solid tumor such as melanoma, head and neck, liver or kidney cancer. Written as DNA, the CDR3 is TGTGCCAGCAGCATCACTAGCGACCTTACTACCTACGAGCAGTACTTC. Amino acids: CASSITSDLTTYEQYF. The full variable domain, completed using reference TRBV11-3 and TRBJ2-7, is EAGVVQSPRYKIIEKKQPVAFWCNPISGHNTLYWYLQNLGQGPELLIRYENEEAVDDSQLPKDRFSAERLKGVDSTLKIQPAELGDSAVYLCASSITSDLTTYEQYFGPGTRLTVT.